This record covers a single T cell receptor beta chain. Its antigen remains undetermined. Per-nucleotide qualities are absent, and no much larger clonotype sits a single base away. The TCR beta CDR3 regions were amplified from RNA transcripts. The first round of RT-PCR for the TCR CDR3 was performed with the HTBI primer set and the Qiagen OneStep RT-PCR kit. The libraries were constructed in a second round of multiplex PCR and then size-selected and purified. Sequencing of the libraries was done on an Illumina HiSeq2000 using paired-end 100 bp reads. The original pipeline was this. SOAPnuke was used to process the raw data, with reads discarded if the reads contained adapters or uncalled bases, had a mean Phred below 15, or lacked an exact constant-primer or identifier match. COPE v1.2.5 was used to merge the high-quality paired reads, and each unique nucleotide sequence was defined as a clonotype. MiTCR v1.1 was used to align the clonotypes against IMGT TRBV, TRBD and TRBJ reference segments. The analysis included only V-J combinations with a frequency above 0.0001, which together covered approximately 99% of the repertoires. The TCS score was defined as the ratio of F50 (clonal expansion) to E x V (chaos), calculated using BLOSUM62-based TCRdist between CDR3 peptides within each V-J. Welch's t-statistics and random forest reduced around 510 V-J features to roughly 13, which were used in a naive Bayes classifier (R e1071). The public reads were reanalyzed by TCRdb: fastp trimming at Q25, MiXCR alignment, in-frame beta chains only. Every CDR3 protein is listed once, alongside the most common genes and DNA of its rows. These V and J calls originate from TCRdb's pipeline instead of the authors' own analysis. This sample has about 720,000 distinct CDR3 sequences in its table, and approximately 18% of those were observed once. Jointly, the top ten make up over 15% of the sample.

The hyperthyroidism patients were between 18 and 65 years old and newly diagnosed, with a disease duration of less than 2 months. Patients with uncontrolled infections, other autoimmune diseases, pregnancy or lactation were excluded. Clinical symptoms, serum thyroxine and TRAb, thyroid ultrasound, and orbital computed tomography formed the basis for the diagnoses. Blood from progressor patients was collected at the time of first diagnosis with hyperthyroidism, before any ophthalmopathy symptoms had appeared. PBMCs were separated from 7.5 to 10 ml of fresh peripheral blood using Ficoll-Paque density gradient centrifugation. Progressor patients were first diagnosed with Graves' hyperthyroidism and then developed ophthalmopathy during follow-up. Total RNA was extracted using Trizol reagent, and RNA quality was assessed on an Agilent 2100 Bioanalyzer. This specimen belongs to a study of T cells in Graves' hyperthyroidism and ophthalmopathy (dated by TCRdb to the late 2010s). Study-wide context: Peripheral blood samples were taken at initial diagnosis, before any treatment was given. A discovery cohort of approximately 100 patients, 43 with Graves' ophthalmopathy and roughly 59 with stable Graves' hyperthyroidism, was used to find distinguishing TCR V-J signatures. Prospective prediction of ophthalmopathy was tested in an independent validation cohort of 18 to 20 hyperthyroidism patients and 17 patients who later progressed to ophthalmopathy. The approximately 90 discovery patients were randomly split 7:3 into training and test sets. After sampling, hyperthyroidism patients received methimazole starting at 30 mg daily, and ophthalmopathy patients received high-dose intravenous methylprednisolone. The study also compared thyroid tissue and blood T-cell repertoires from 5 to 7 Graves' hyperthyroidism patients. According to the paper, TCR Vbeta CDR3 sequencing was carried out on some 130 peripheral blood samples, which came from approximately 41 ophthalmopathy, 80 or so hyperthyroidism and approximately 17 progressor patients. Summary of the overall study and its limitations: No statistical method was used to fix the sample size in advance, and group allocation was not hidden from the investigators. In validation, the model predicted progression to ophthalmopathy a median of approximately 6.6 months before onset, with roughly 70% sensitivity and almost 75% specificity. Most expanded thyroid clonotypes (frequency above 0.001) were also detected in blood, a finding suggesting that blood repertoires may reflect thyroid immune responses. Ophthalmopathy was separated from stable hyperthyroidism by a 13 V-J signature model, with just over 85% sensitivity and approximately 81% specificity obtained in cross-validation and 80%/75% obtained in testing.

The germline V gene gives CDR1 as SGDLS and CDR2 as YYNGEE. Trimming takes 5 bases from V and 11 bases from J, and the germline ends sit 22 bases apart. From its cysteine to its phenylalanine, the CDR3 spans 14 amino acids. Only the CDR3 DNA stays, 42 bases, in frame from base 1. The V and J genes are TRBV9 and TRBJ1-1; no D gene can be assigned with confidence. This receptor was taken from a woman between 50 and 59 years old with Graves' hyperthyroidism that later progressed to Graves' ophthalmopathy. Sequencing was done on a sample of blood. The DNA sequence reads TGTGCCAGCAGTCGTAGTACATGGGCCTCCGACGCTTTCTTT. This codes for CASSRSTWASDAFF.